This TCR beta chain is drawn from a study of blood T cell repertoires in COVID-19. Study summary: Acute and convalescent COVID-19 specimens originated in the United States, Italy and Spain. The analysed material was cDNA or gDNA that came from T cells, B-cell-depleted T cells, or PBMCs.

Authors' data handling: Estimation of nucleated cell counts relied on the amplification of reference gene primers. Sequenced by immunoSEQ multiplex PCR; TCRdb stores in-frame clones only, minus some. That table is the source of V, J and clone size, and D and trimming were worked out from the DNA. This sample has more than 80,000 clones, with around 90% found just once. V gave up 6 bases and J gave up 6 bases, with 21 bases separating them. This CDR3 comprises 15 residues. The germline V gene encodes CDR1 MDHEN and CDR2 SYDVKM. This clone came up a few times. The sequencing input was peripheral blood. This chain connects TRBV28 to TRBJ2-7; tentatively, D is TRBD1 (7 bases). This TCR came from a human donor with active COVID-19. The donor label of this sample is uncertain. CDR3 nucleotide sequence: TGTGCCAGCAGCTATAGCGACAGGGTGGAGGGCGAGCAGTACTTC. Its translation is CASSYSDRVEGEQYF.